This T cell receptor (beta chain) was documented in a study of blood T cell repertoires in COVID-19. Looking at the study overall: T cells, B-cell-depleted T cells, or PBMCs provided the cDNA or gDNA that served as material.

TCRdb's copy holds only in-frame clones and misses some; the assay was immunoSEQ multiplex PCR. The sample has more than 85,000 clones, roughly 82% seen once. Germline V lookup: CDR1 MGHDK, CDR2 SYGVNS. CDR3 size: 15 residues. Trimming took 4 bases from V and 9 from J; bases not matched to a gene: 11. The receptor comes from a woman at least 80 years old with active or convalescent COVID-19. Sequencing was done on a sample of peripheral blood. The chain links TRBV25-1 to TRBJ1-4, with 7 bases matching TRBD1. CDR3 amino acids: CASSGFGTEMKKLFF. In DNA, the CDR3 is TGTGCCAGCAGTGGATTCGGGACAGAAATGAAAAAACTGTTTTTT.